This T cell receptor beta chain was documented in a study of shared clonotypes between healthy human individuals. Turning to the study itself: Three plates were used per donor for CD4 naive, three for CD4 memory, two for CD8 naive and one for CD8 memory. Study-level points and caveats: Estimated richness was generally greater in naive than memory subsets. Between a handful of donors, naive CD4 clonotypes were shared at a level of about 5%.

The assay was immunoSEQ multiplex PCR, and TCRdb's table has in-frame clones only and misses some. This table holds about 2.4 million clones, 80% to 95% found once. This CDR3 contains 12 residues. The germline CDR1 and CDR2 sequences are MDHEN and SYDVKM. Deletions cut 6 bases from V and 2 bases from J, with 6 bases between. The CD4+ fraction was divided into a CD45RA+ naive subset and a CD45RA-negative memory subset. On this clone itself: Its antigen is not known. Other DNA sequences in the sample encode the same CDR3.

Sequencing used naive CD4+ T cells from PBMCs. Subset described: CD45RA+ positively selected. The source of this sequence is a man aged 18 to 35 in good health. Some clones in this sample may be carry-over from other donors' samples. The chain carries TRBV28 and TRBJ2-3; no reliable D call. The CDR3 sequence: CASSPHTDTQYF. The DNA for the CDR3 is TGTGCCAGCAGCCCACACACAGATACGCAGTATTTT.